This T cell receptor beta chain was captured in a study of blood T cell repertoires in COVID-19 (dated by TCRdb to about 2020). Regarding the complete study: Samples covering the acute and convalescent phases of COVID-19 were provided by collaborators in the United States, Italy and Spain. The material from the prospective study consisted of cDNA or gDNA derived from T cells, B-cell-depleted T cells, or PBMCs. The dataset comprised deeply sampled blood TCRbeta repertoires from subjects exposed to, actively infected with, or recovered from COVID-19. A freely available public database, intended as a resource for researchers studying the immune response to SARS-CoV-2, is where the repertoires were released. The samples were drawn from the first 160 participants of the ongoing ImmuneRACE study and from 1,254 subjects provided by 6 global collaborators. A de-identified subject ID, COVID-19 status, age in years and sex were almost always included in the sample metadata. Where available, HLA class I and class II types were taken from metadata supplied by the sample provider and were not determined by assay-based typing.

The V and J ends are trimmed by 3 bases and 0 bases, leaving 9 bases between them. CDR1 and CDR2, looked up from the germline V gene (reference sequence), are LNHDA and SQIVND. Including cysteine and phenylalanine, the CDR3 has 15 amino acids. The kept DNA is CDR3 alone, 45 bases in frame from the first base. As concerns this clone: It lacks a known antigen. Per-base qualities were not stored, and no clone one base away is much larger.

What the authors observed across the whole study: The amount of clinical and demographic metadata varied by source and participant and was provided uncurated.

The immunoSEQ Assay, a bias-controlled multiplex PCR, was used to amplify TCRbeta CDR3 regions from genomic DNA. As for the original processing: The number of nucleated cells in each sample was estimated from the amplification of reference gene primers within the assay. To quantify the absolute abundance of each unique TCRbeta CDR3 rearrangement, sequence reads were collapsed and filtered. For each sample, productive Simpson clonality was calculated as the square root of Simpson's diversity index over productive rearrangements. TCRdb stores this immuneACCESS table with in-frame sequences only. Part of the clones is absent; in the studies checked, under half of the shortfall reflects unresolved V genes, and no reason is known for the rest. V, J and clone size are taken as reported in that table, and D and trimming were inferred from the DNA itself. The sample profile shows approximately 170,000 clones; roughly 87% of them were found once. The ten top clones hold 1.5% to 2% of the sample.

Another Seattle source contributed samples from volunteer blood donors who had recovered from COVID-19. Each collaborating institution followed its own protocols to collect whole blood in K2EDTA tubes. For TCRbeta analysis, collaborator samples were shipped as frozen whole blood, as isolated PBMCs, or as DNA extracted from either sample type. This clonotype originated in a man aged 18 to 29 who had recovered from COVID-19. Sequenced sample: peripheral blood. The V and J genes are TRBV19 and TRBJ1-5, with a tentative D gene TRBD1 over 6 matching bases. This receptor has the CDR3 CASSMDRPSNQPQHF. The DNA sequence is as follows: TGTGCCAGTAGTATGGACAGACCTAGCAATCAGCCCCAGCATTTT.